This TCR beta chain was obtained from a study of immune heterogeneity within non-small cell lung tumors. Study overall: There was 1 tumor not otherwise specified, along with 10 non-squamous carcinomas and several squamous cell carcinomas.

There are 17 residues in the CDR3. Germline values: CDR1 LNHDA, CDR2 SQIVND (reference sequence). The V gene end was trimmed by 4 bases and the J gene end by 1 base; junction bases not matched to a gene: 10. General study results and limits: Tumor sites in a patient shared identical dominant CDR3 beta clonotypes and also carried site-unique high-frequency clones. Significant yet moderate, the positive correlation between local T-cell clonality and local tumor mutational burden reached an R of roughly 0.31.

With 32 V and 13 J primers, multiplex PCR amplified the TCR beta CDR3. A single record per CDR3 protein comes from TCRdb applying MiXCR to the multiplex PCR reads. Of roughly 10,000 distinct CDR3 sequences listed, around a quarter are singletons. Template came from bulk tumor genomic DNA, at 550 to 700 ng per sample. Several biopsies per primary tumor, spaced far apart, were taken during surgery. Newly diagnosed with untreated non-small cell lung cancer, the patients underwent curative surgery. Surgery with curative intent was being performed on the donors, who were newly diagnosed non-small cell lung cancer patients. In the case of this clonotype: Its antigen is not known.

Sequencing was carried out using lung tumor tissue. The clonotype originates from a woman aged 45-59 years with non-small cell lung cancer. V gene TRBV19 combines with J gene TRBJ1-5, with TRBD1 identical over 7 bases. Here the CDR3 DNA reads TGTGCCAGTAGTAGACGATACGGGACAGAAAGCAATCAGCCCCAGCATTTT. The encoded protein is CASSRRYGTESNQPQHF.